This TCR beta chain came from a study of response to subunit inactivated influenza vaccine. This clonotype was detected ten times or more. Its specificity is unknown. Findings and limits, study-wide: Researchers suggested that each seasonal influenza vaccination recruits few new T cells.

TCRdb itself ran the RT-PCR reads through MiXCR, one entry per CDR3 protein. Of around 540,000 distinct CDR3 sequences in the sample, 12% were seen once. Germline V CDR1 and CDR2: SGHRS, YFSETQ. This CDR3 is 13 amino acids long. Trimming removed 4 bases from V and 0 bases from J, with 8 bases in between. The specimen was PBMCs from blood, collected on the day of vaccination. The chain links TRBV5-1 to TRBJ2-7, with D maybe TRBD1 (5 bases). This clonotype originated in a man between 50 and 59 years old who received an inactivated influenza vaccine. The CDR3 nucleotides are TGCGCCAGCAGCATCCAGGGCTCCTACGAGCAGTACTTC. Translating it yields CASSIQGSYEQYF. The full variable domain, rest sourced from reference TRBV5-1 and TRBJ2-7, is KAGVTQTPRYLIKTRGQQVTLSCSPISGHRSVSWYQQTPGQGLQFLFEYFSETQRNKGNFPGRFSGRQFSNSRSEMNVSTLELGDSALYLCASSIQGSYEQYFGPGTRLTVT.